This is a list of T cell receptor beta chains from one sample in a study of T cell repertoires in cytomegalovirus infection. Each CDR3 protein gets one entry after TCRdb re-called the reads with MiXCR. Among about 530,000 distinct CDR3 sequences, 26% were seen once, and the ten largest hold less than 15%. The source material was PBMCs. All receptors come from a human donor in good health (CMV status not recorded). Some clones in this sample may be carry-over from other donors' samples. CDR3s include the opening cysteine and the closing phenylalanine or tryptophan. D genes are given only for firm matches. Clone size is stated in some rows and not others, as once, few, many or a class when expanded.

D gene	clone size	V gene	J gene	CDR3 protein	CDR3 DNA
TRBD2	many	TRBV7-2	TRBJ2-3	CASSPGTSGFTDTQYF	TGTGCCAGCAGCCCGGGGACTAGCGGATTCACAGATACGCAGTATTTT
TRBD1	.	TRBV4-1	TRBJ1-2	CASSQGQGGNYGYTF	TGCGCCAGCAGCCAAGGACAGGGAGGAAACTATGGCTACACCTTC
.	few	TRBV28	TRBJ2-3	CASSPYPPGQLRTDTQYF	TGTGCCAGCAGTCCATACCCCCCTGGGCAGCTCCGCACAGATACGCAGTATTTT
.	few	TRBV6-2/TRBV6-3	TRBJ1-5	CASSYVLLTSGTDQPQHF	TGTGCCAGCAGTTATGTTCTCCTCACATCAGGGACGGATCAGCCCCAGCATTTT
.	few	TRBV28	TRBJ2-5	CASRGIPGGETQYF	TGTGCCAGCAGGGGGATCCCAGGGGGGGAGACCCAGTACTTC
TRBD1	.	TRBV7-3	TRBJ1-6	CASSLASKQGAYSPLHF	TGTGCCAGCAGCTTAGCGTCCAAACAGGGGGCCTATTCACCCCTCCACTTT
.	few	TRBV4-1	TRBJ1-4	CASSQVGLGDEKLFF	TGCGCCAGCAGCCAAGTAGGGTTGGGGGATGAAAAACTGTTTTTT
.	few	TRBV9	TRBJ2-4	CASSVGVAKNIQYF	TGTGCCAGCAGCGTGGGGGTAGCCAAAAACATTCAGTACTTC
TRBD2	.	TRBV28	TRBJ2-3	CASSSELAGSTDTQYF	TGTGCCAGCAGTTCCGAGCTAGCGGGTAGCACAGATACGCAGTATTTT
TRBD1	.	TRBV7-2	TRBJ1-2	CAVGQGNGYTF	TGTGCGGTGGGACAGGGTAATGGCTACACCTTC
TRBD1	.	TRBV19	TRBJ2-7	CASSAGQGAAEQYF	TGTGCCAGTAGTGCCGGACAGGGGGCTGCCGAGCAGTACTTC
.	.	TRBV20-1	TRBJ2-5	CSASQMETQYF	TGCAGTGCTAGCCAGATGGAGACCCAGTACTTC
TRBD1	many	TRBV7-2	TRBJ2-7	CASSLTGTGVSEQYF	TGTGCCAGCAGCTTAACCGGGACAGGGGTTTCCGAGCAGTACTTC
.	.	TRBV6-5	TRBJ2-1	CASRDRNEQFF	TGTGCCAGCAGGGACAGAAATGAGCAGTTCTTC
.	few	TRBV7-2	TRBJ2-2	CASSLELPNRLFF	TGTGCCAGCAGCTTAGAACTACCCAATAGGCTGTTTTTT
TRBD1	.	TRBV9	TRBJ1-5	CASSRNGQGDQPQHF	TGTGCCAGCAGCCGCAACGGACAGGGTGATCAGCCCCAGCATTTT
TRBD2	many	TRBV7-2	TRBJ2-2	CASSPLAGVNTGELFF	TGTGCCAGCAGCCCACTAGCGGGGGTGAACACCGGGGAGCTGTTTTTT
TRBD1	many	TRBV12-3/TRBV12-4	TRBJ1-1	CASSNTGDLSTEAFF	TGTGCCAGCAGCAATACAGGGGACCTAAGCACTGAAGCTTTCTTT
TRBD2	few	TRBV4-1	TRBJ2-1	CASGLAGAGEQFF	TGCGCCAGCGGACTAGCGGGAGCGGGTGAGCAGTTCTTC
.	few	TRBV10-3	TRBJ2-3	CAIRPQGGSTDTQYF	TGTGCCATCAGACCACAGGGAGGGAGCACAGATACGCAGTATTTT
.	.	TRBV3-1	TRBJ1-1	CASSQDGSTEAFF	TGTGCCAGCAGCCAAGATGGTTCCACTGAAGCTTTCTTT
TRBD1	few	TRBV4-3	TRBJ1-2	CASSPAGTGSFGYGYTF	TGCGCCAGCAGCCCCGCCGGGACAGGGTCCTTCGGCTATGGCTACACCTTC
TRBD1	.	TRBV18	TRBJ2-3	CASSPPNRGQTDTQYF	TGTGCCAGCTCACCACCAAACAGGGGGCAGACAGATACGCAGTATTTT
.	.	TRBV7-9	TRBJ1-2	CASPPSGPTGWYGYTF	TGTGCCAGCCCGCCATCCGGGCCTACAGGGTGGTATGGCTACACCTTC
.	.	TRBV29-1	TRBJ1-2	CSVDFPSHYTF	TGCAGCGTTGATTTTCCTTCTCACTACACCTTC
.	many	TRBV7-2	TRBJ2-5	CASTPGGPGPLTTQYF	TGTGCCAGCACCCCTGGGGGGCCGGGGCCCCTAACGACCCAGTACTTC
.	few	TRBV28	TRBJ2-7	CASGPGSSYEQYF	TGTGCCTCAGGTCCTGGGAGCTCCTACGAGCAGTACTTC
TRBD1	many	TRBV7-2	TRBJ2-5	CASSSDRGWETQYF	TGTGCCAGCAGCTCGGACAGGGGGTGGGAGACCCAGTACTTC
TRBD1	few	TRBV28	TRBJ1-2	CATGQGANYGYTF	TGTGCCACAGGACAGGGGGCCAACTATGGCTACACCTTC
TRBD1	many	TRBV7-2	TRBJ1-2	CASSTQQGSYGYTF	TGTGCCAGCAGCACCCAACAGGGGTCATATGGCTACACCTTC
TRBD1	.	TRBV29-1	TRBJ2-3	CSVVGQGEYF	TGCAGCGTTGTGGGACAGGGCGAGTATTTT
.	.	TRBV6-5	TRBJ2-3	CASSYGHRSTDTQYF	TGTGCCAGCAGTTACGGTCACAGGAGCACAGATACGCAGTATTTT
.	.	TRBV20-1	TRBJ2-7	CSASASAYEQYF	TGCAGTGCTAGCGCTAGCGCCTACGAGCAGTACTTC
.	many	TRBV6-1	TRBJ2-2	CASREVGELFF	TGTGCCAGCAGGGAAGTCGGGGAGCTGTTTTTT
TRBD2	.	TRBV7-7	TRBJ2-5	CASSVSGSWETQYF	TGTGCCAGCAGCGTTAGCGGGAGTTGGGAGACCCAGTACTTC
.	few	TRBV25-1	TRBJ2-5	CASSVRGVRQETQYF	TGTGCCAGCAGTGTCAGGGGTGTACGCCAAGAGACCCAGTACTTC
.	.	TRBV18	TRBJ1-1	CASSPGREWVTEAFF	TGTGCCAGCTCACCAGGCAGGGAGTGGGTCACTGAAGCTTTCTTT
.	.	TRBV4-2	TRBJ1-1	CASSQASDSNTEAFF	TGTGCCAGCAGCCAAGCTTCGGATTCGAACACTGAAGCTTTCTTT
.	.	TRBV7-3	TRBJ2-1	CASSPYREYEQFF	TGTGCCAGCAGCCCCTACAGGGAATATGAGCAGTTCTTC
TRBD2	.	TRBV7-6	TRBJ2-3	CASSPRNSGRGTDTQYF	TGTGCCAGCAGCCCAAGAAATAGCGGGAGAGGCACAGATACGCAGTATTTT
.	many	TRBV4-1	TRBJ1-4	CASSQVVGEKLFF	TGCGCCAGCAGCCAAGTCGTTGGTGAAAAACTGTTTTTT
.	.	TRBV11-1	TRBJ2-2	CASSATGEAAGATGELFF	TGTGCCAGCAGCGCGACAGGGGAGGCAGCGGGAGCCACCGGGGAGCTGTTTTTT
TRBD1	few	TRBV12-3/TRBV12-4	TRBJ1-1	CASSSIQGIGDTEAFF	TGTGCCAGCAGTTCAATACAGGGGATAGGGGACACTGAAGCTTTCTTT
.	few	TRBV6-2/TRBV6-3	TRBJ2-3	CASSYLQDTQYF	TGTGCCAGCAGTTATCTTCAGGATACGCAGTATTTT
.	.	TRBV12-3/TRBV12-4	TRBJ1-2	CASTGLANGGYTF	TGTGCCAGCACCGGACTCGCCAACGGGGGCTACACCTTC
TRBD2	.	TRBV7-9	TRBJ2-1	CASSSLTSGASYNEQFF	TGTGCCAGCAGCTCCCTGACTAGCGGGGCATCCTACAATGAGCAGTTCTTC
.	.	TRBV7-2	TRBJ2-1	CASSSFQLGVGANNEQFF	TGTGCCAGCAGCTCTTTCCAACTCGGGGTGGGGGCCAACAATGAGCAGTTCTTC
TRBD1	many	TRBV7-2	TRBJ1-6	CASRHYGLLGQVNSPLHF	TGTGCCAGCAGACATTATGGCTTGCTGGGACAGGTTAATTCACCCCTCCACTTT
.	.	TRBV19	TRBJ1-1	CASSRWTRKNTEAFF	TGTGCCAGTAGCCGTTGGACACGAAAGAACACTGAAGCTTTCTTT
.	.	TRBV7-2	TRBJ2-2	CASSLQRDHTGELFF	TGTGCCAGCAGTTTACAACGGGACCACACCGGGGAGCTGTTTTTT